This T cell receptor (beta chain) was recovered during a study of CD8+CD57+ T cells in acquired aplastic anemia. Study information: The DNA of sorted CD4+ and CD8+ cells averaged roughly 3.2 ug.

It was genomic DNA that served as the template for profiling TCR beta VDJ and CDR3. Each CDR3 protein gets one entry after TCRdb re-called the reads with MiXCR. This table has some 220,000 distinct CDR3 sequences, approximately 35% appearing once. V shed 4 bases and J 3 bases; nucleotides not matched to a gene: 7. Germline CDR1 LGHNA, CDR2 YNFKEQ. CDR3 length equals 15 residues. The J gene is TRBJ2-3, the V gene TRBV4-2; 7 bases fit TRBD2. Material for sequencing was sorted CD4+, CD8+, or CD8+CD57+ T cells (not recorded which) from PBMCs. This clonotype originated in a human donor in good health, serving as a control. In DNA form, the CDR3 reads TGTGCCAGCAGCCCCGGCGGGGGAGGGACAGATACGCAGTATTTT. Its protein is CASSPGGGGTDTQYF.